This record covers a single TCR beta chain. CDR1 and CDR2 from the germline V gene are MDHEN and SYDVKM. V dropped 3 bases and J dropped 10; count of bases not matched to a gene: 4. There are 12 residues in the CDR3. These data belong to a study of blood T cell repertoires in COVID-19. Study as a whole: Material from acute and convalescent COVID-19 was sourced from the United States, Italy and Spain. From T cells, B-cell-depleted T cells, or PBMCs came the material, which was cDNA or gDNA.

Enrolled during active infection, Seattle patients were then followed longitudinally. Original processing notes: Estimation of nucleated cell counts was performed using reference gene primer amplification. Some clones are missing from TCRdb's copy, which holds only in-frame ones; the method was immunoSEQ multiplex PCR. The V and J calls and clone size are taken from that table; D and trimming were inferred from the DNA. The data hold 85,000 to 120,000 clones, with less than 80% observed a single time. The TCR sequence derives from an elderly man with COVID-19, enrolled during active disease. This rearrangement joins TRBV28 to TRBJ1-1; 8 positions match TRBD1. The sample comprised peripheral blood. CDR3 amino acids: CASSFYDRGAFF. CDR3 DNA: TGTGCCAGCAGTTTTTACGACAGGGGAGCTTTCTTT.